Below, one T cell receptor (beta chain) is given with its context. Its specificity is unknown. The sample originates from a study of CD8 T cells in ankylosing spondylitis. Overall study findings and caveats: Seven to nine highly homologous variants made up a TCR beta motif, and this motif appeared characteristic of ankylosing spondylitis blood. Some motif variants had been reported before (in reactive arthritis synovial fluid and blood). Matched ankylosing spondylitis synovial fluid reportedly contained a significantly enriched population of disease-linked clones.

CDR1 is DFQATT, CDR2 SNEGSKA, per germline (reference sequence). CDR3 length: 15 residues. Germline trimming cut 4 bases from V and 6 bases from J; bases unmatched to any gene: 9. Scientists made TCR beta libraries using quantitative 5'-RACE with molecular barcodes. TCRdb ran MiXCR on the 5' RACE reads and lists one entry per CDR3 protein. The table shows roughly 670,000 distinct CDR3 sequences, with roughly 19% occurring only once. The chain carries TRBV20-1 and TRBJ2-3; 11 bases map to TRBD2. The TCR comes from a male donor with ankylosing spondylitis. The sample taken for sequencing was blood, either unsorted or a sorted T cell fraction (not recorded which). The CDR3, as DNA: TGCAGTGCTACGGCGGCTAGCGGGGGGAGGGATACGCAGTATTTT. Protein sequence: CSATAASGGRDTQYF.